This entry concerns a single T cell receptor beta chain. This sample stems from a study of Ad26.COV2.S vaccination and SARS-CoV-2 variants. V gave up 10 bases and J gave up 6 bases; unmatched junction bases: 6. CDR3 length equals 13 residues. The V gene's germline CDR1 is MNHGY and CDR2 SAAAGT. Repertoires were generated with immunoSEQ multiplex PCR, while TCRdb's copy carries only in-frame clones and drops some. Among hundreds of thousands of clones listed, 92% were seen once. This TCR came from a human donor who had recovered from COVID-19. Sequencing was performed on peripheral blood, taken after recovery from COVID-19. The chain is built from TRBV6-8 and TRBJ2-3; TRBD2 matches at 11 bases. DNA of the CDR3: TGTGCCATCAAGACTAGCGGGGTTGATACGCAGTATTTT. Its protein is CAIKTSGVDTQYF.